These T cell receptor beta chains were read from a single sample in a study of CD8 T cells in Susac syndrome. One entry per CDR3 protein, called by TCRdb with MiXCR from the immunoSEQ multiplex PCR reads. The sample carries around 280,000 distinct CDR3 sequences, around 90% recorded once. Sequencing was done on a sample of CD4+ T cells from PBMCs. These receptors were taken from a human donor with multiple sclerosis. Each CDR3 is given with its conserved first and last residue. A D gene is named only where the DNA matches it firmly. Clone size, where shown, is once, few, many, or a class for clones that have expanded.

CDR3: CSVERGGLQGVGLYNEQFF
DNA: TGCAGCGTTGAAAGAGGGGGGCTCCAGGGGGTTGGCTTATACAATGAGCAGTTCTTC
V: TRBV29-1
J: TRBJ2-1
D: -
size: few

CDR3: CASLPGPTQETQYF
DNA: TGTGCCAGCTTACCGGGACCCACTCAAGAGACCCAGTACTTC
V: TRBV18
J: TRBJ2-5
D: -
size: -

CDR3: CSARVGQQETQYF
DNA: TGCAGTGCTAGAGTGGGACAGCAAGAGACCCAGTACTTC
V: TRBV20-1
J: TRBJ2-5
D: TRBD1
size: -

CDR3: CASSPGLVGSSEQFF
DNA: TGTGCCAGCAGCCCGGGACTAGTTGGGTCCAGTGAGCAGTTCTTC
V: TRBV9
J: TRBJ2-1
D: TRBD2
size: -

CDR3: CASSLQGAHGYTF
DNA: TGTGCCAGTAGTCTACAGGGGGCACATGGCTACACCTTC
V: TRBV19
J: TRBJ1-2
D: TRBD1
size: -

CDR3: CASSPAGGQETQYF
DNA: TGTGCCAGCAGCCCCGCGGGGGGGCAAGAGACCCAGTACTTC
V: TRBV11-2
J: TRBJ2-5
D: TRBD2
size: -

CDR3: CSDSHQPQHF
DNA: TGCAGCGACAGTCATCAGCCCCAGCATTTT
V: TRBV29-1
J: TRBJ1-5
D: -
size: -

CDR3: CASSYRRSNQPQHF
DNA: TGTGCCAGCAGTTACAGGCGGAGCAATCAGCCCCAGCATTTT
V: TRBV6-5
J: TRBJ1-5
D: -
size: -

CDR3: CSARDRQRSALYEQYF
DNA: TGCAGTGCTAGAGATCGCCAAAGGTCGGCCCTCTACGAGCAGTACTTC
V: TRBV20-1
J: TRBJ2-7
D: -
size: few

CDR3: CSARDPPRGGYTF
DNA: TGCAGTGCTAGAGATCCGCCCAGGGGTGGCTACACCTTC
V: TRBV20-1
J: TRBJ1-2
D: -
size: -

CDR3: CASSTLARETQYF
DNA: TGTGCCAGCAGCACTCTAGCGCGAGAGACCCAGTACTTC
V: TRBV7-8
J: TRBJ2-5
D: -
size: -

CDR3: CSAPSGTSVEDTQYF
DNA: TGCAGTGCACCTAGTGGGACTAGCGTTGAAGATACGCAGTATTTT
V: TRBV20-1
J: TRBJ2-3
D: TRBD2
size: -

CDR3: CSVTWGLAGILQETQYF
DNA: TGCAGCGTCACGTGGGGGTTAGCGGGGATCTTACAAGAGACCCAGTACTTC
V: TRBV29-1
J: TRBJ2-5
D: TRBD2
size: -

CDR3: CASSLIGGGPWNEQFF
DNA: TGTGCCAGCAGCTTAATTGGGGGGGGCCCCTGGAATGAGCAGTTCTTC
V: TRBV7-9
J: TRBJ2-1
D: -
size: -

CDR3: CSVVLGPGQLTGELFF
DNA: TGCAGCGTTGTTTTGGGTCCCGGACAGCTCACCGGGGAGCTGTTTTTT
V: TRBV29-1
J: TRBJ2-2
D: -
size: -

CDR3: CASSPQFRDTEAFF
DNA: TGTGCCAGCTCACCACAGTTTAGAGACACTGAAGCTTTCTTT
V: TRBV18
J: TRBJ1-1
D: -
size: -

CDR3: CASSLVVHGSVGETQYF
DNA: TGTGCCAGCAGCTTAGTAGTGCACGGGTCGGTTGGAGAGACCCAGTACTTC
V: TRBV7-6
J: TRBJ2-5
D: -
size: -

CDR3: CAIKRGVSYEQYF
DNA: TGTGCCATCAAGCGGGGGGTCTCCTACGAGCAGTACTTC
V: TRBV10-3
J: TRBJ2-7
D: TRBD2
size: -

CDR3: CATRNPGGGEQYF
DNA: TGTGCCACAAGGAACCCGGGAGGGGGCGAGCAGTACTTC
V: TRBV6-2/TRBV6-3
J: TRBJ2-7
D: TRBD2
size: -

CDR3: CAWSGDRSSGNTIYF
DNA: TGTGCCTGGAGTGGGGACAGGAGCTCTGGAAACACCATATATTTT
V: TRBV30
J: TRBJ1-3
D: TRBD1
size: -

CDR3: CASSIPGQEEKLFF
DNA: TGTGCCAGTAGTATCCCGGGACAGGAGGAAAAACTGTTTTTT
V: TRBV19
J: TRBJ1-4
D: TRBD1
size: -

CDR3: CASSLASFRDRNTEAFF
DNA: TGTGCCAGCAGTTTAGCAAGCTTCCGGGACAGAAACACTGAAGCTTTCTTT
V: TRBV12-3/TRBV12-4
J: TRBJ1-1
D: TRBD1
size: once

CDR3: CAWSKELQNNEQFF
DNA: TGTGCCTGGAGTAAGGAGCTGCAGAACAATGAGCAGTTCTTC
V: TRBV30
J: TRBJ2-1
D: -
size: -

CDR3: CASSQESPINRGGEKLFF
DNA: TGCGCCAGCAGCCAAGAATCCCCCATAAACAGGGGTGGGGAAAAACTGTTTTTT
V: TRBV4-1
J: TRBJ1-4
D: TRBD1
size: -

CDR3: CASSVGTGGNTDTQYF
DNA: TGTGCCAGCAGCGTAGGGACAGGGGGCAATACAGATACGCAGTATTTT
V: TRBV9
J: TRBJ2-3
D: TRBD1
size: -

CDR3: CASSEGTVNQPQHF
DNA: TGTGCCAGCAGCGAAGGGACCGTTAATCAGCCCCAGCATTTT
V: TRBV3-1
J: TRBJ1-5
D: -
size: few

CDR3: CSVSETGDNEQFF
DNA: TGCAGCGTTTCGGAGACAGGGGACAATGAGCAGTTCTTC
V: TRBV29-1
J: TRBJ2-1
D: TRBD1
size: -

CDR3: CASSLWEAGGAFF
DNA: TGTGCCAGCAGTTTATGGGAGGCAGGTGGAGCTTTCTTT
V: TRBV12-3/TRBV12-4
J: TRBJ1-1
D: -
size: -

CDR3: CSARREGLSYEQYF
DNA: TGCAGTGCTAGGCGGGAGGGCCTGAGCTACGAGCAGTACTTC
V: TRBV20-1
J: TRBJ2-7
D: TRBD2
size: -

CDR3: CAGGGSSNQPQHF
DNA: TGTGCCGGCGGGGGCTCGAGCAATCAGCCCCAGCATTTT
V: TRBV19
J: TRBJ1-5
D: -
size: -

CDR3: CASSLAMGNDEQFF
DNA: TGTGCCAGCAGCTTAGCGATGGGGAACGATGAGCAGTTCTTC
V: TRBV7-9
J: TRBJ2-1
D: -
size: -

CDR3: CSARVLGAGNTEAFF
DNA: TGCAGTGCTAGAGTTTTGGGGGCTGGGAACACTGAAGCTTTCTTT
V: TRBV20-1
J: TRBJ1-1
D: -
size: -

CDR3: CSVGQGDGTDTQYF
DNA: TGCAGCGTTGGACAGGGTGATGGCACAGATACGCAGTATTTT
V: TRBV29-1
J: TRBJ2-3
D: TRBD1
size: -

CDR3: CASSALLAGGIDEQFF
DNA: TGTGCCAGCAGCGCATTACTAGCGGGGGGGATCGATGAGCAGTTCTTC
V: TRBV9
J: TRBJ2-1
D: TRBD2
size: -

CDR3: CASSSNINEQFF
DNA: TGCGCCAGCAGCTCGAACATCAATGAGCAGTTCTTC
V: TRBV5-1
J: TRBJ2-1
D: -
size: -

CDR3: CASSQSGGSGNTIYF
DNA: TGTGCCAGCAGCCAATCAGGAGGGAGTGGAAACACCATATATTTT
V: TRBV16
J: TRBJ1-3
D: -
size: -

CDR3: CASSNRGQANTEAFF
DNA: TGTGCCAGCAGCAATCGAGGACAGGCGAACACTGAAGCTTTCTTT
V: TRBV7-9
J: TRBJ1-1
D: TRBD1
size: -

CDR3: CASSLGLAGGKETQYF
DNA: TGTGCCAGCAGTCTCGGACTAGCGGGGGGGAAAGAGACCCAGTACTTC
V: TRBV6-2/TRBV6-3
J: TRBJ2-5
D: TRBD2
size: -

CDR3: CSARVDSPDKPQHF
DNA: TGCAGTGCTAGAGTTGACAGCCCAGATAAGCCCCAGCATTTT
V: TRBV20-1
J: TRBJ1-5
D: -
size: -

CDR3: CASSGRELVEQFF
DNA: TGTGCCAGCAGTGGGAGGGAACTAGTTGAGCAGTTCTTC
V: TRBV2
J: TRBJ2-1
D: -
size: -

CDR3: CASSQAVLAGENGELFF
DNA: TGTGCCAGCAGCCAGGCGGTACTAGCGGGAGAAAACGGGGAGCTGTTTTTT
V: TRBV3-1
J: TRBJ2-2
D: TRBD2
size: -

CDR3: CASSSQGSSYEQYF
DNA: TGTGCCAGTAGTTCCCAGGGCAGCTCCTACGAGCAGTACTTC
V: TRBV19
J: TRBJ2-7
D: -
size: few